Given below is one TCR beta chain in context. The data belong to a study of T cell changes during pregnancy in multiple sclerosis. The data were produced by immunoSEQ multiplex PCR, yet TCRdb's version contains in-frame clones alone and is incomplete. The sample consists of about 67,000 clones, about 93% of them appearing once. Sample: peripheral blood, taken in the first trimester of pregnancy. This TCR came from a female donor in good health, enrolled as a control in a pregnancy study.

CDR3: CASSLREDFRSTDTQYF. The CDR3 nucleotides are TGTGCCAGCAGCTTAAGGGAGGACTTTCGAAGCACAGATACGCAGTATTTT. The chain employs TRBV7-9 and TRBJ2-3, with D maybe TRBD2 (6 bases). The CDR3 is made up of 17 amino acids. With 2 bases removed from V and 0 bases from J, the gap between germline ends came to 15 bases. CDR1 and CDR2 from the germline V gene are SEHNR and FQNEAQ (reference sequence).